The next 14 T cell receptor beta chains were all read from a single sample in a study of cytomegalovirus exposure and HLA in healthy donors. Assay: immunoSEQ multiplex PCR; the TCRdb copy retains only in-frame clones and omits some. The data contain approximately 150,000 clones, about nine tenths of them seen just once; the ten biggest clones take up less than 5.5%. Sequenced material: PBMCs. Source of these receptors: a man younger than 35 in good health and CMV-seropositive.

V is TRBV4-1 and J is TRBJ2-1, with D possibly TRBD1 on 5 matching bases. The CDR3 contains 16 residues. Germline V CDR1 and CDR2: MGHRA, YSYEKL. The ends were cut back, 4 bases at V and 5 bases at J, with 18 bases in the middle. The CDR3 nucleotides read TGCGCCAGCAGCCCCACGGACACCTCAATCGACAATGAGCAGTTCTTC. It is translated as CASSPTDTSIDNEQFF.

This sequence joins TRBV30 and TRBJ1-2, with TRBD1 matching over 7 bases. The CDR3 contains 15 residues. The junction had 6 bases not matched to a gene; V was cut back by 0 bases and J by 2 bases. Germline CDR1 reads GTSNPN; CDR2 reads SVGIG (reference sequence). Written as DNA, the CDR3 is TGTGCCTGGAGTGTCGGCGACAGGGACAACTATGGCTACACCTTC. Its protein product is CAWSVGDRDNYGYTF.

The V call is TRBV7-9, the J call TRBJ1-4; 7 bases fit TRBD1. The CDR3 has 15 residues. Trimming cost V 2 bases and J 0 bases; bases outside gene matches: 0. The V gene's germline CDR1 is SEHNR and CDR2 FQNEAQ (reference sequence). The CDR3 spells CASSLQGATNEKLFF. The CDR3 region has the DNA TGTGCCAGCAGCTTACAGGGGGCAACTAATGAAAAACTGTTTTTT.

The V gene is TRBV9, the J gene TRBJ2-1; 8 bases line up with TRBD2. The CDR3 length is 15 residues. Looked up from germline, CDR1 is SGDLS and CDR2 is YYNGEE. The trim removed 4 bases at V and 5 bases at J, leaving 8 bases unmatched. The CDR3 nucleotides read TGTGCCAGCAGCCCGAGCGGGGGCATAAACAATGAGCAGTTCTTC. Amino acids: CASSPSGGINNEQFF.

This chain joins TRBV7-6 and TRBJ2-1, with TRBD2 matching over 9 bases. The CDR3 spans 15 residues. J gave up 5 bases and V 5 bases, and 7 bases lay outside the gene matches. The germline V gene has CDR1 SGHVS and CDR2 FNYEAQ. The CDR3: CASSPLAGVNNEQFF. CDR3 bases: TGTGCCAGCAGCCCACTAGCGGGCGTAAACAATGAGCAGTTCTTC.

J is TRBJ2-3 and V is TRBV2; tentative D call: TRBD2 (6 bases). Germline V gene data show CDR1 as SNHLY and CDR2 as FYNNEI. The CDR3 consists of 12 residues. The CDR3 coding sequence is TGTGCAGGGCGGGATAGTGTAGATACGCAGTATTTT. It codes for CAGRDSVDTQYF.

The chain is built from TRBV19 and TRBJ2-2, with TRBD1 matching 11 bases. Per germline, CDR1 LNHDA and CDR2 SQIVND (reference sequence). The CDR3 has 18 residues. V gave up 6 bases and J gave up 0 bases; unmatched junction bases: 9. In DNA form, the CDR3 reads TGTGCCAGTAGGCCGGACAGGGGGCTTTATTCGAACACCGGGGAGCTGTTTTTT. Its protein is CASRPDRGLYSNTGELFF. The full variable domain, in which reference TRBV19 and TRBJ2-2 provide the parts outside the CDR3, is DGGITQSPKYLFRKEGQNVTLSCEQNLNHDAMYWYRQDPGQGLRLIYYSQIVNDFQKGDIAEGYSVSREKKESFPLTVTSAQKNPTAFYLCASRPDRGLYSNTGELFFGEGSRLTVL.

This chain links TRBV11-2 with TRBJ1-2, with TRBD1 as a possible D gene (5 bases). V gave up 1 base and J gave up 8 bases, with 17 bases separating them. There are 15 residues in the CDR3. Germline-derived CDR1 and CDR2 are SGHAT and FQNNGV. CDR3 in amino acids: CASSLAPGEGSGYTF. The DNA of the CDR3 is TGTGCCAGCAGCTTAGCCCCGGGGGAGGGGAGCGGCTACACCTTC.

The chain is built from TRBV21-1 and TRBJ1-5. TRBV21-1 is a recognized pseudogene. The CDR3 has 14 residues. The CDR3 sequence is CAPRAGGGNQPQHF. The DNA of the CDR3 is TGTGCCCCTAGGGCGGGAGGAGGCAATCAGCCCCAGCATTTT.

The chain is built from TRBV12-5 and TRBJ1-1, with TRBD1 matching 12 bases. After removal of 2 bases from V and 6 bases from J, the junction contained 4 bases not matched to a gene. Germline V gene sequence: CDR1 LGHNT, CDR2 FRNRAP. The CDR3 contains 15 residues. The DNA of the CDR3 is TGTGCTAGTGGTTTGTCCGGGACAGGGGGCCCTGAAGCTTTCTTT. Translating it yields CASGLSGTGGPEAFF.

The CDR3 sequence: CASSRRGGGSGETQYF. The CDR3 DNA reads as TGCGCCAGCAGCCGAAGGGGAGGCGGGTCTGGGGAGACCCAGTACTTC. The V and J genes are TRBV5-1 and TRBJ2-5; perhaps TRBD2 as D (6 bases). The CDR3 is made up of 16 amino acids. V lost 4 bases and J 5 bases, leaving 21 bases between the germline ends. Germline assignment: CDR1 SGHRS and CDR2 YFSETQ.

The V and J genes are TRBV14 and TRBJ1-2; D unclear. The CDR3 runs to 13 residues. V shed 6 bases and J shed 9 bases, with 17 bases lying between them. CDR1 is SGHDN and CDR2 is FVKESK in the germline V gene. CDR3 bases: TGTGCCAGCAGTCCGCCCGATCAGTTGCGCTACACCTTC. Its translation: CASSPPDQLRYTF.

V usage is TRBV5-8 and J usage is TRBJ2-5, with D possibly matching TRBD2 (7 bases). This CDR3 has 19 residues. The germline CDR1 and CDR2 sequences are SGHTS and YDEGEE. Trimming took off 0 bases at V and 4 bases at J, with 25 bases between the two ends. The CDR3 loop is CASSLVGVIGGRGGETQYF. The CDR3 bases are TGTGCCAGCAGCTTGGTTGGGGTAATCGGGGGGCGCGGAGGAGAGACCCAGTACTTC.

This clone appeared a single time. The rearrangement joins TRBV5-1 to TRBJ2-1; TRBD1 matches 7 bases. Germline V gene sequence: CDR1 SGHRS, CDR2 YFSETQ. J lost 1 base, V lost 4 bases, and 11 bases had no gene match. This CDR3 region has 17 residues. CDR3 nucleotides: TGCGCCAGCAGCCCCGGGACAGCAACGTCTTCCTACAATGAGCAGTTCTTC. Amino acids: CASSPGTATSSYNEQFF.